The 11 T cell receptor beta chains below all came from one sample that was sequenced in a study of T cell repertoires in cytomegalovirus infection. TCRdb passed the reads through MiXCR, listing each CDR3 protein once. The sample carries some 590,000 distinct CDR3 sequences, about 39% recorded once. No antigen has been assigned to these receptors. Sequencing was performed on cultured PBMCs, taken from culture after CMV antigen stimulation. The receptors were gathered from a human donor in good health (CMV status not recorded). Some clones in this sample may be carry-over from other donors' samples.

This chain joins TRBV12-3 or TRBV12-4 and TRBJ2-3; D gene unclear. Between the trimmed V and J ends, which lost 5 bases and 9 bases, there was a span of 12 bases. CDR3 length equals 12 residues. The CDR3 is CASSPATGTQYF. The CDR3 nucleotides read TGTGCCAGCAGTCCCGCGACTGGCACGCAGTATTTT.

The V call is TRBV7-2, the J call TRBJ2-7; D gene ambiguous. This CDR3 is built from 15 residues. V lost 5 bases, J lost 9 bases, and 23 bases lay in between. The germline V gene encodes CDR1 SGHTA and CDR2 FQGNSA. The CDR3 reads CASSRKEGWLVGQYF. CDR3 coding DNA: TGTGCCAGCAGCCGAAAGGAAGGCTGGTTGGTCGGGCAGTACTTC.

This chain joins TRBV12-3 or TRBV12-4 and TRBJ2-1; perhaps TRBD2 as D (5 bases). Deletions cut 6 bases from V and 4 bases from J, with 13 bases between. The CDR3 sequence is 14 residues long. Here the CDR3 reads CASSMTTSYNEQFF. The DNA for the CDR3 is TGTGCCAGCAGCATGACTACTAGTTACAATGAGCAGTTCTTC.

This sequence joins TRBV7-8 and TRBJ1-2; D is unclear. Looked up from germline, CDR1 is SGHVS and CDR2 is FQNEAQ. This CDR3 has 13 amino acids. Trimming took off 1 base at V and 5 bases at J, with 8 bases between the two ends. CDR3 sequence: CASSLEIRYGYTF. Here the CDR3 DNA reads TGTGCCAGCAGCTTAGAAATTCGATATGGCTACACCTTC. Looking up the rest from reference TRBV7-8 and TRBJ1-2 gives the full variable domain: GAGVSQSPRYKVAKRGQDVALRCDPISGHVSLFWYQQALGQGPEFLTYFQNEAQLDKSGLPSDRFFAERPEGSVSTLKIQRTQQEDSAVYLCASSLEIRYGYTFGSGTRLTVV.

This rearrangement joins TRBV3-1 to TRBJ1-4, with a tentative D call TRBD1 (5 bases). The CDR3 runs to 16 residues. Germline V gene sequence: CDR1 LGHDT, CDR2 YNNKEL (reference sequence). V gave up 4 bases and J gave up 8 bases, with 20 bases separating them. The CDR3 protein is CASSRKIGGETEKLFF. CDR3 coding DNA: TGTGCCAGCAGCCGAAAAATCGGGGGGGAGACAGAAAAACTGTTTTTT.

V usage is TRBV28 and J usage is TRBJ2-5, with a weak D call TRBD2 (6 bases). This CDR3 is 16 amino acids long. Germline loops: CDR1 MDHEN, CDR2 SYDVKM. Trimming took 7 bases from V and 1 from J, leaving 19 bases between them. DNA of the CDR3: TGTGCCAGCACCCCCGTCCTAGGGACTCTCCAAGAGACCCAGTACTTC. Translating gives CASTPVLGTLQETQYF.

The DNA of the CDR3 is TGTGCCAGCAGCTTTCGTCAGGTCTACAATGAGCAGTTCTTC. Translation: CASSFRQVYNEQFF. The chain joins TRBV11-2 to TRBJ2-1; D call uncertain. V gave up 3 bases and J gave up 3 bases, with 9 bases separating them. Germline V gene lookup returns CDR1 SGHAT and CDR2 FQNNGV. The CDR3 spans 14 residues.

V gene TRBV27 combines with J gene TRBJ2-5; no clear D. This CDR3 has 14 residues. CDR1 is MNHEY and CDR2 is SMNVEV in the germline V gene (reference sequence). V dropped 6 bases and J dropped 5 bases, with 16 bases sitting between them. This chain's CDR3 is CASSTYSTLETQYF. CDR3 DNA: TGTGCCAGCAGCACGTACAGCACCTTGGAGACCCAGTACTTC.

This clonotype was detected only once. The rearrangement links TRBV29-1 to TRBJ2-1; D not resolved. V lost 3 bases and J 0 bases, leaving 6 bases between the germline ends. CDR1 and CDR2 from the germline V gene are SQVTM and ANQGSEA. The CDR3 consists of 13 residues. The CDR3 loop is CSVEWSSYNEQFF. As DNA, the CDR3 is TGCAGCGTTGAGTGGAGCTCCTACAATGAGCAGTTCTTC.

A few counts support this clonotype. This chain connects TRBV6-1 to TRBJ1-1, with no clear D. V was shortened by 10 bases and J by 0 bases, with 6 bases between the two germline ends. The germline CDR1 and CDR2 sequences are MNHNS and SASEGT. The CDR3 is 11 residues long. CDR3 coding DNA: TGTGCCACCGGGATGAACACTGAAGCTTTCTTT. It is translated as CATGMNTEAFF.

Concerning this clonotype itself: An end of the junction does not agree with germline; a read error may underlie this. This chain links TRBV7-9 with TRBJ2-3; D unclear. The CDR3 has 12 amino acids. The germline CDR1 and CDR2 sequences are SEHNR and FQNEAQ (reference sequence). In DNA, the CDR3 is TGTGCCAGCAGCTTGAACACAAATACGCAGTATTTT. This gives the protein CASSLNTNTQYF.